This TCR beta chain appears in the sequencing data of a study of blood T cell repertoires in COVID-19. Authors' analysis steps: Amplifying reference gene primers gave estimates of nucleated cell counts. Repertoires were generated with immunoSEQ multiplex PCR, while TCRdb's copy carries only in-frame clones and drops some. Clonal size and the V and J genes are those of that table, whereas D and trimming came from the DNA. The sample records 100,000 to 150,000 clones, over 75% being singletons. After removal of 0 bases from V and 6 bases from J, the junction contained 12 bases not matched to a gene. CDR1 is SGHNT and CDR2 is YYREEE in the germline V gene (reference sequence). The CDR3 loop spans 18 amino acids.

Material for sequencing was peripheral blood. The sequence derives from a man aged 55 to 69 with acute or convalescent COVID-19. This sequence joins TRBV5-4 and TRBJ2-2, with 9 bases that match TRBD2. CDR3 residues: CASSLDASGTRSPGELFF. The CDR3, as DNA: TGTGCCAGCAGCTTGGACGCTAGCGGGACAAGATCCCCCGGGGAGCTGTTTTTT.